This TCR beta chain was recovered during a study of Graves' ophthalmopathy and Graves' hyperthyroidism. Study-level points and caveats: Most expanded thyroid clonotypes above 0.001 frequency also appeared in blood.

TCR beta CDR3 regions were amplified from RNA transcripts. First-round RT-PCR with HTBI primers preceded a second-round multiplex PCR. In TCRdb, the multiplex PCR reads were re-called with MiXCR into one record per CDR3 protein. The table lists approximately 1.2 million distinct CDR3 sequences, 35% to 40% of them singletons. On this clonotype: Its matching antigen is unknown.

The source of this sequence is an adult man with Graves' hyperthyroidism. Sequenced material: peripheral blood or thyroid tissue (not recorded which).

The CDR3 region is CASSQRDRQREQYF. CDR3 DNA sequence: TGTGCCAGCAGCCAGCGGGACAGACAACGAGAGCAGTACTTC. The V gene is TRBV14, the J gene TRBJ2-7, with D possibly matching TRBD1 (7 bases). Germline CDR1 is SGHDN and CDR2 is FVKESK. V lost 3 bases and J lost 7, with 16 bases in between. This CDR3 spans 14 amino acids. The whole variable domain, filled in from reference TRBV14 and TRBJ2-7, reads EAGVTQFPSHSVIEKGQTVTLRCDPISGHDNLYWYRRVMGKEIKFLLHFVKESKQDESGMPNNRFLAERTGGTYSTLKVQPAELEDSGVYFCASSQRDRQREQYFGPGTRLTVT.